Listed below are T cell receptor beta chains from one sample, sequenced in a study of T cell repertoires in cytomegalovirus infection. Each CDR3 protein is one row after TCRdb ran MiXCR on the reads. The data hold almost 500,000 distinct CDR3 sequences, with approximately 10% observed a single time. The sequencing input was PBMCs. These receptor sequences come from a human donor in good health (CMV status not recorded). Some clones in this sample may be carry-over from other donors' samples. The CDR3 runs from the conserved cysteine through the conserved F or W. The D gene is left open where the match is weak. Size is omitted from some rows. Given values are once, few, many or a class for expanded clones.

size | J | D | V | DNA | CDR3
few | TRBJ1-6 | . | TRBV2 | TGTGCCAGCGGTCGGGACGTAAATTCACCCCTCCACTTT | CASGRDVNSPLHF
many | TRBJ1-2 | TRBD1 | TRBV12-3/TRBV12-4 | TGTGCCAGCGGACAGGGGGTGGATGGCTACACCTTC | CASGQGVDGYTF
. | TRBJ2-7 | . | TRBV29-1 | TGCAGCGTTGCAGAGATCCGGGAGACTACCTACGAGCAGTACTTC | CSVAEIRETTYEQYF
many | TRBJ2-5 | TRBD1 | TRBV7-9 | TGTGCCAGCAGCTACGGGACAGTACCGTACCAAGAGACCCAGTACTTC | CASSYGTVPYQETQYF
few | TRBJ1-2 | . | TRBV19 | TGTGCCAGTAGCACCCCTCGGGACATCTATGGCTACACCTTC | CASSTPRDIYGYTF
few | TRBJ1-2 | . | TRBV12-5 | TGTGCTAGTGGTGCCCGGTATGGCTACACCTTC | CASGARYGYTF
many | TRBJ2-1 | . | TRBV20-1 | TGCAGTGCTAGGCTCGGGACAGGGGCCGGGGCGGGAGGGGGCAATGAGCAGTTCTTC | CSARLGTGAGAGGGNEQFF
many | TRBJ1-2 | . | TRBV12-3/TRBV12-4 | TGTGCCAGCAGTCTCCACGAGTTTACTAACTATGGCTACACCTTC | CASSLHEFTNYGYTF
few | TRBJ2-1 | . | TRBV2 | TGTGCCAGCAGTGCACCGGGACCGTCCTACAATGAGCAGTTCTTC | CASSAPGPSYNEQFF
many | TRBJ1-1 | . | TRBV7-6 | TGTGCCAGCAGCCCCCAGGAGGGGTTGAACACTGAAGCTTTCTTT | CASSPQEGLNTEAFF
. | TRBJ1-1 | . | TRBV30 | TGTGCCTGGAGAGGGCGGCATAACAGAGACTCTTCTGAAGCTTTCTTT | CAWRGRHNRDSSEAFF
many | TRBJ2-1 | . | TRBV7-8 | TGTGCCAGCAGGCCCGGGCTACACAATGAGCAGTTCTTC | CASRPGLHNEQFF
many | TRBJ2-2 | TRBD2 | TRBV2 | TGTGCCAGCAGCGCTGGACTAGCGGGAGATGCGAACACCGGGGAGCTGTTTTTT | CASSAGLAGDANTGELFF
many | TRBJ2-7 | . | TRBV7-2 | TGTGCCAGCAGCCCCCGCGGCTCCTACGAGCAGTACTTC | CASSPRGSYEQYF
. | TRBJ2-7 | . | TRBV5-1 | TGCGCCAGCAGCAACGGACAGCACCCCTACGAGCAGTACTTC | CASSNGQHPYEQYF
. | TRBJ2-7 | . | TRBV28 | TGTGCCAGCAGTTTCCAAGCGGGCTACGAGCAGTACTTC | CASSFQAGYEQYF
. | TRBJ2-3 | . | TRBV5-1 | TGCGCCAGCAGCTTGGTTCGAGGGGCGCAGGGCTCAGATACGCAGTATTTT | CASSLVRGAQGSDTQYF
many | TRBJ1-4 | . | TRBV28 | TGTGCCAGCAGGCGATTAAGGACGGGGGACTCAACTAATGAAAAACTGTTTTTT | CASRRLRTGDSTNEKLFF
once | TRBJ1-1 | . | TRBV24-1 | TGTGCCACCAGTGATTTGTGGGACTCCTTGATGGCTTTCTTT | CATSDLWDSLMAFF
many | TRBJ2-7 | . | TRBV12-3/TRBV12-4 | TGTGCCAGCAGTTTAGGACAGTCCTACGAGCAGTACTTC | CASSLGQSYEQYF
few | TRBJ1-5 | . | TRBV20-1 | TGCAGTGCTAGCCGGCGGGCCGGGGGAAGCAATCAGCCCCAGCATTTT | CSASRRAGGSNQPQHF
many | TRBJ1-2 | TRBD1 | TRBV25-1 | TGTGCCAGCAGCCGGGCAGGGGGAGGTTATGGCTACACCTTC | CASSRAGGGYGYTF
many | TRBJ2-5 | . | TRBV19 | TGTGCCAGTAGTACGTTAAATGACGAGACCCAGTACTTC | CASSTLNDETQYF
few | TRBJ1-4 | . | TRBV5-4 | TGTGCCAGCAGCCAGCCCGGATTTGAAAATGAAAAACTGTTTTTT | CASSQPGFENEKLFF
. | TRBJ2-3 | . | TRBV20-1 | TGCAGTGCTCCTCTCTCAACTGGACCGCCCGAAGATACGCAGTATTTT | CSAPLSTGPPEDTQYF
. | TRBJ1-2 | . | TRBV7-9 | TGTGCCAGCAGCTTCGAGGGGACACTTAACTATGGCTACACCTTC | CASSFEGTLNYGYTF
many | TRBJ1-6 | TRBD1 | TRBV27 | TGTGCCAGCAGTATCCGGACAGGGGGGCGGTCACCCCTCCACTTT | CASSIRTGGRSPLHF
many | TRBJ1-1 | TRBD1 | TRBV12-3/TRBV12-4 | TGTGCCAGCAGTGATAACAGGGGGCATTCTGAAGCTTTCTTT | CASSDNRGHSEAFF
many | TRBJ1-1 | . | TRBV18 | TGTGCCAGCTCACCACGCTCGGGGGGCACTGAAGCTTTCTTT | CASSPRSGGTEAFF
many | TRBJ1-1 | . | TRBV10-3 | TGTGCCATCAGTGACCCCAGGATGAACACTGAAGCTTTCTTT | CAISDPRMNTEAFF
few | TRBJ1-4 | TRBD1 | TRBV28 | TGTGCCAGCAGTTCTTGGACAGGGCCGAATGAAAAACTGTTTTTT | CASSSWTGPNEKLFF
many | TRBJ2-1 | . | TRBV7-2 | TGTGCCAGCAGCTTAGGAGAGTTGCGTGAGCAGTTCTTC | CASSLGELREQFF
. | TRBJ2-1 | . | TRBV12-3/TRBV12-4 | TGTGCCAGCAGCCCCGACGGGAACAATGAGCAGTTCTTC | CASSPDGNNEQFF